Here is one TCR beta chain with its context. Its specific antigen is unknown. Base quality data are lacking; no much larger clone is found one base away. The data belong to a study of T cell repertoires in aging, cancer and after chemotherapy (dated by TCRdb to between 2018 and 2020). For the study in its entirety: Six donor age groups were covered, ranging from 30 or younger up to 70 or older, and each group contained at least three individuals. Peripheral blood TCR beta repertoires from healthy donors and cancer patients were profiled to examine immunoaging and T cell reconstitution after chemotherapy. The cohort comprised 200 to 250 cancer patients, roughly 90 with hematological and fewer than 140 with solid cancers, plus 95 healthy donors as a reference group. Control TCR repertoires from healthy donors were recorded across several months to years, and re-sampling revealed clear clonal overlap. Roughly 10 million TCR reads were contained in the full dataset.

The germline V gene (reference sequence) specifies SGHAT as CDR1 and FQDESV as CDR2. From its cysteine to its phenylalanine, the CDR3 spans 16 amino acids. Left in the record is the CDR3 DNA by itself, 48 bases read in frame from the first base. Trimming leaves V shorter by 5 bases and J shorter by 6 bases, with the junction holding 5 bases beyond the gene matches. TCR beta rearrangements were amplified from genomic DNA isolated from peripheral blood, not from sorted cells or RNA. Rearranged TRB sequences spanning V, D and J segments were amplified by multiplex touch-down PCR using a mixed TRB-A/B primer pool. Two consecutive PCR reactions with Phusion HS II polymerase added Illumina adapters and sample indices to the amplicons. After gel purification with the NucleoSpin Gel and PCR Clean-up kit, the amplicons were checked using Qubit and an Agilent 2100 Bioanalyzer. Libraries were sequenced on an Illumina MiSeq using 600-cycle, single-indexed, paired-end runs. The study's processing was this. Processing of the TRB sequences was carried out with MiXCR versions 2.12 and 3.0.5. Each unique CDR3 nucleotide sequence was treated as one clone, and only productive sequences with two or more reads were kept. The repertoire metrics were Shannon diversity, evenness, clonality (calculated as one minus evenness), and diversity profiles parameterized by alpha from 0 to 5. The IGoR algorithm was used to compute generation probabilities of clones in paired pre- and post-chemotherapy samples. In-frame beta chains were kept once TCRdb had trimmed the public reads at Q25 with fastp and called clones with MiXCR. Under each unique CDR3 protein, matching rows form one entry showing the most common genes and DNA. The V and J calls were determined by TCRdb, not by the authors. The sample has 9,900 or so distinct CDR3 sequences on record, 30% to 35% of them singletons. The ten largest clones take up over 15% of the sample.

The paper's findings and limits, for the study overall: Compared with age-matched healthy donors, untreated patients with hematological or solid cancers had significantly lower TCR diversity and higher clonality in blood. In healthy donors, the decline in TCR diversity with age was mainly due to loss of richness, whereas in cancer patients loss of evenness also played a role. In both cancer cohorts, median generation probability rose over the chemotherapy interval, which suggests that the repertoire was reconstituted through rebound thymic output. According to the authors, the repertoire data do not allow conclusions to be drawn about immunological memory after chemotherapy.

Sequenced input: blood. The rearranged segments are TRBV11-1 and TRBJ2-2; 14 junctional bases match TRBD2. The sequence was collected from a human donor in good health. The donor label of this sample is uncertain. At the DNA level, the sequence is TGTGCCAGCAGCCGGATGACTAGCGGGGGGGCCGGGGAGCTGTTTTTT. This gives the protein CASSRMTSGGAGELFF.